This T cell receptor (beta chain) came from a study of Ad26.COV2.S vaccination and SARS-CoV-2 variants. Turning to the study itself: Ad26.COV2.S was injected intramuscularly once or twice, 56 days apart.

Germline CDR1 reads KGHSY; CDR2 reads FQNENV. CDR3 length: 16 amino acids. J lost 9 bases, V lost 8 bases, and 16 bases had no gene match. Treatment meaning: some 20 received Ad26.COV2.S at low or high dose, single or two shots; roughly five received placebo; per-sample allocation not given. Day 63 after the first vaccine or placebo injection was the time point for sampling. An Ad26 vector was used to express Wuhan-strain SARS-CoV-2 spike as the vaccine. Generated by immunoSEQ multiplex PCR, the TCRdb table keeps only in-frame clones and is missing some. This sample has around 400,000 clones; approximately 92% occur once, and the top ten carry less than 15%.

The chain couples TRBV16 to TRBJ1-6, with 7 nucleotides matching TRBD1. This receptor was identified in a person aged 18-65 years who received the Ad26.COV2.S COVID-19 vaccine or a placebo. The sample in question was peripheral blood, obtained in a trial of Ad26.COV2.S vaccine versus placebo. Written as DNA, the CDR3 is TGTGCCAGCCGCGAACGAACAGGGGTTAGAGGTTCACCCCTCCACTTT. As protein: CASRERTGVRGSPLHF. The complete variable domain, with remaining parts taken from reference TRBV16 and TRBJ1-6, reads GEEVAQTPKHLVRGEGQKAKLYCAPIKGHSYVFWYQQVLKNEFKFLISFQNENVFDETGMPKERFSAKCLPNSPCSLEIQATKLEDSAVYFCASRERTGVRGSPLHFGNGTRLTVT.